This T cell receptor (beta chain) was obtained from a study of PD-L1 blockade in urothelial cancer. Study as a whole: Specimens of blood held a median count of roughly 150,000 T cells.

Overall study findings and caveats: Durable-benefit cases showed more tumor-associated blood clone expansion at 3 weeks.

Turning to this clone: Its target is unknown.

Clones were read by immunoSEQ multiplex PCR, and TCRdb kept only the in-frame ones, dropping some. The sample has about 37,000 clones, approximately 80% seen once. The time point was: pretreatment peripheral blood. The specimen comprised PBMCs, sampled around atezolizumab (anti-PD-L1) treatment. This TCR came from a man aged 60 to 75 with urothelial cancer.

The CDR3 loop is CSVGQTQDTQYF. The CDR3 DNA is TGCAGCGTTGGACAGACCCAAGATACGCAGTATTTT. J is TRBJ2-3 and V is TRBV29-1, with D perhaps TRBD1 (5 bases). The CDR3 is 12 residues long. Trimming shortened V by 4 bases and J by 5 bases, and 10 bases separated the two germline ends. The germline V gene has CDR1 SQVTM and CDR2 ANQGSEA.